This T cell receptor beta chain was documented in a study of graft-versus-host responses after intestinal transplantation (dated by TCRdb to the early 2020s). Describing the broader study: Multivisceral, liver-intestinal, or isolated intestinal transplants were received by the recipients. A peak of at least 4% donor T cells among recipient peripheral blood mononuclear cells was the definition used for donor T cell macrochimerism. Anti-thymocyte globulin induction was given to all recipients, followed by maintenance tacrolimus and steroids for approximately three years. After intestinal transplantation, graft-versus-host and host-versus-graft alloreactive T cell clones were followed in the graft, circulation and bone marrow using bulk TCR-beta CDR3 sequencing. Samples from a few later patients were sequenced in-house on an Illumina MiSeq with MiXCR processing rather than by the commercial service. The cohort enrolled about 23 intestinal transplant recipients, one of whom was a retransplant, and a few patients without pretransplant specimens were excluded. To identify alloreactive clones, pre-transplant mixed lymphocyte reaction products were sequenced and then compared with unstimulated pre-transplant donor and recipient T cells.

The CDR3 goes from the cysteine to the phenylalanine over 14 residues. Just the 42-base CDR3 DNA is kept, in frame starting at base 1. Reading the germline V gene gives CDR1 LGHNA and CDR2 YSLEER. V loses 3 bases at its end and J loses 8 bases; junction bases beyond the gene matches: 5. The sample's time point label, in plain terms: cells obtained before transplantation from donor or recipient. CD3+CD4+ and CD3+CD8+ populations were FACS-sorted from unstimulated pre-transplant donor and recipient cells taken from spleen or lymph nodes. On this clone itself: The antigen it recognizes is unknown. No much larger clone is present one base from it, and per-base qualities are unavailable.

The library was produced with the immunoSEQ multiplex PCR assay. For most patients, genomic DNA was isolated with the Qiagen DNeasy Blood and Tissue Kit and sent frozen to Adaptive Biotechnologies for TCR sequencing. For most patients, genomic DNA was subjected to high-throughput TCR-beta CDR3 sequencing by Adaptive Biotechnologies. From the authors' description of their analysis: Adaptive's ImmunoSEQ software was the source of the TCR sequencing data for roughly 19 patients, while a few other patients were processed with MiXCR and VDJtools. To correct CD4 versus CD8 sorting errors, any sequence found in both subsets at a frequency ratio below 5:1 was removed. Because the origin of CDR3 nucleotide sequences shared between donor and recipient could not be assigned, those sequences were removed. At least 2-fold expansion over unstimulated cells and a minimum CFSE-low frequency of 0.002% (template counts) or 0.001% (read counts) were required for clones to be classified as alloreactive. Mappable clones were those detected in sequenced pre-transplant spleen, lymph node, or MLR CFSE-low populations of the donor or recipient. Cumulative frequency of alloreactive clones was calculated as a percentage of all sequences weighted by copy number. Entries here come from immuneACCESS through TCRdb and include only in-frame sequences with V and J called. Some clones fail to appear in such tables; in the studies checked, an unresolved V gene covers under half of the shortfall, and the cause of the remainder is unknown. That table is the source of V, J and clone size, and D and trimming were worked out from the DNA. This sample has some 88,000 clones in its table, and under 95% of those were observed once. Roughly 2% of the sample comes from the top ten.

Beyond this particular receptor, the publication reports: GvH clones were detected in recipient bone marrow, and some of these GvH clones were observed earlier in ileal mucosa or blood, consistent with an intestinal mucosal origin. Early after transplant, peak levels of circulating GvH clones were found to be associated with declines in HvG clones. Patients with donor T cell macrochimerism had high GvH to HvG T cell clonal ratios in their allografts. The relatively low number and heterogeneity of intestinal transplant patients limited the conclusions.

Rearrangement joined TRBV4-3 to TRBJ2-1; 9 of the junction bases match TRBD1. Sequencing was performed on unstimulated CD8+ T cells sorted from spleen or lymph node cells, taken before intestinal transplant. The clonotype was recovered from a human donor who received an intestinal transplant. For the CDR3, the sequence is CASSQWTGADEQFF. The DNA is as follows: TGCGCCAGCAGCCAGTGGACAGGGGCCGATGAGCAGTTCTTC.